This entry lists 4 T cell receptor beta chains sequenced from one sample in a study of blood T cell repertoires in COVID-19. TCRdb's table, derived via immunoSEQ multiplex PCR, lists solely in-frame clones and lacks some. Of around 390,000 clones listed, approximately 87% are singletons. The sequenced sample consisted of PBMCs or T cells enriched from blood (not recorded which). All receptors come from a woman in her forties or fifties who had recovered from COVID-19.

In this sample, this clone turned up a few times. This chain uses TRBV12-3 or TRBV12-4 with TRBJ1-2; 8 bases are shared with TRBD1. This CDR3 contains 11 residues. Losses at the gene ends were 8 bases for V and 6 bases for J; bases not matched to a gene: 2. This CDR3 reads CASWDRHGYTF. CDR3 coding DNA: TGTGCCAGCTGGGACAGGCATGGCTACACCTTC.

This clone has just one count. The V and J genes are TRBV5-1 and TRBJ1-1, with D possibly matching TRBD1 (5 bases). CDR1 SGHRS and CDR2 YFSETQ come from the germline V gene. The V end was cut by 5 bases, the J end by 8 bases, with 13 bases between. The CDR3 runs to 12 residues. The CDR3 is CASSRTGGEAFF. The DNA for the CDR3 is TGCGCCAGCAGTCGAACAGGTGGGGAAGCTTTCTTT.

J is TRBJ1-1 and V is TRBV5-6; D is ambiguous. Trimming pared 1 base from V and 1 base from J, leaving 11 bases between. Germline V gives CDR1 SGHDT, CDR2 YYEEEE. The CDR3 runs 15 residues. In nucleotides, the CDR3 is TGTGCCAGCAGCTTGTGGAGAGGCGCGAACACTGAAGCTTTCTTT. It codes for CASSLWRGANTEAFF.

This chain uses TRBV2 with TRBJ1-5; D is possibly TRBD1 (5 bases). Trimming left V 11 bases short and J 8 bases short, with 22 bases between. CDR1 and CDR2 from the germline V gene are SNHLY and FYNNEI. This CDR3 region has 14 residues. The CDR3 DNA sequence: TGTGCCTCCCAACCGGGTAGGGGCCATGAGCCCCAGCATTTT. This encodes CASQPGRGHEPQHF. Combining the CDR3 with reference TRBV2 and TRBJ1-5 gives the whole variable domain EPEVTQTPSHQVTQMGQEVILRCVPISNHLYFYWYRQILGQKVEFLVSFYNNEISEKSEIFDDQFSVERPDGSNFTLKIRSTKLEDSAMYFCASQPGRGHEPQHFGDGTRLSIL.